This paragraph covers one T cell receptor beta chain sequence. Its antigen is unidentified. Study conclusions and caveats: The larger cohort examined one V-J beta rearrangement, not whole repertoires. Tumor memory CD4+ T cell TCR gene usage clustered with blood and lymph node memory CD4+ cells and lymph node naive CD4+ cells.

After constant-region reverse-primer amplification, full-length variable regions underwent semi-nested PCR with Nested Universal Primer A. Using its own MiXCR run on the 5' RACE reads, TCRdb lists one record per CDR3 protein. The sample records 25,000 to 40,000 distinct CDR3 sequences, around 22% being singletons. The germline V gene has CDR1 MDHEN and CDR2 SYDVKM. The CDR3 runs to 14 residues. The V segment lost 4 bases and the J segment 6 bases; nucleotides outside the gene matches: 6. Sequencing used memory CD4+ T cells sorted from blood. The subset was: memory CD4+ T cells, CD4+CD45RO+CD25-. The chain couples TRBV28 to TRBJ2-7; 10 bases are a match to TRBD2. This clonotype was obtained from a female donor with breast cancer. The CDR3 region is CASSYRASGSEQYF. The CDR3 nucleotides read TGTGCCAGCAGTTATAGGGCTAGCGGGAGCGAGCAGTACTTC.